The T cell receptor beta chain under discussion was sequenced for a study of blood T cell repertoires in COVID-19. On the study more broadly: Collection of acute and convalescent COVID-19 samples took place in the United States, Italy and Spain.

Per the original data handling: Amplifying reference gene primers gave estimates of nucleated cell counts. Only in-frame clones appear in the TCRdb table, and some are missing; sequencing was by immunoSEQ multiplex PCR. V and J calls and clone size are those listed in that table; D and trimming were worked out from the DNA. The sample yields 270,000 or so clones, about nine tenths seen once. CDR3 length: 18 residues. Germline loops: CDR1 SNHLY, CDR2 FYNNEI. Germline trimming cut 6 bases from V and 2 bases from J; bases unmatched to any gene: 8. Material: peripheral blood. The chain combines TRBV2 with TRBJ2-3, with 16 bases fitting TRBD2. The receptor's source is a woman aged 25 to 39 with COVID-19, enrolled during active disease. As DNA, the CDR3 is TGTGCCAGCAGGGCGGGACTAGCGGGGGGGTCCCCCACAGATACGCAGTATTTT. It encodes CASRAGLAGGSPTDTQYF.